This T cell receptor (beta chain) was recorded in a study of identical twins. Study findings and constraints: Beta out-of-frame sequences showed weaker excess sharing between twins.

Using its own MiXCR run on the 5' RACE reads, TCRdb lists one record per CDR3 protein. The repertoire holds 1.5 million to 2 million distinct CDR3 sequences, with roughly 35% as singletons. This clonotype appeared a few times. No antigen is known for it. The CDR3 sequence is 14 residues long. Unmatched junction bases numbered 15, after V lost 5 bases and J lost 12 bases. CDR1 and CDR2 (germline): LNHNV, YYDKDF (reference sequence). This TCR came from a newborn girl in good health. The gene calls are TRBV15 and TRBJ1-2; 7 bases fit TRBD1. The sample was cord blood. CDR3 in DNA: TGTGCCACCAGCGCGACCGACAGGGTCAGTGGGAACACCTTC. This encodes CATSATDRVSGNTF.